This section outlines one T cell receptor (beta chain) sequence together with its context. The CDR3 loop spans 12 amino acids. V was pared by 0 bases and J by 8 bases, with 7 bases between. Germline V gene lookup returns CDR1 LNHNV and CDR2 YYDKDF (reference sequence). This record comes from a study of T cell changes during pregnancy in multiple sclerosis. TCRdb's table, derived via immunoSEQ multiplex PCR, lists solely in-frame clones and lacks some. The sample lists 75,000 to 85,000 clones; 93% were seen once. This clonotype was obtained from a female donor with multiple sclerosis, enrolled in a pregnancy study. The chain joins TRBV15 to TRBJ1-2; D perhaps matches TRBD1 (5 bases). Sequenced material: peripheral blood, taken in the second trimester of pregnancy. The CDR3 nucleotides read TGTGCCACCAGCAGAGATAAGGGGGGCTACACCTTC. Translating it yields CATSRDKGGYTF.